This TCR beta chain stems from a study of blood T cell repertoires in COVID-19. As for the study in general: Spain, Italy and the United States supplied samples that represented acute and convalescent COVID-19.

V lost 1 base and J 5 bases, leaving 8 bases between the germline ends. CDR1 is SGHVS, CDR2 FQNEAQ, per germline. The CDR3 runs 13 residues. Methods used by the authors: Cell counts per sample came from amplifying reference gene primers. Profiled with immunoSEQ multiplex PCR; TCRdb holds only in-frame clones, not every one. For V, J and clone size, that table is used; D and trimming come from the DNA. The table shows more than 150,000 clones, with 81% occurring only once. The TCR originated in a woman aged 80 or over with COVID-19, enrolled during active disease. J is TRBJ2-5 and V is TRBV7-8; D unclear. Sequencing was done on a sample of peripheral blood. CDR3: CASSLVPRETQYF. The CDR3 DNA is TGTGCCAGCAGCTTAGTTCCGAGGGAGACCCAGTACTTC. The full variable domain, completed using reference TRBV7-8 and TRBJ2-5, is GAGVSQSPRYKVAKRGQDVALRCDPISGHVSLFWYQQALGQGPEFLTYFQNEAQLDKSGLPSDRFFAERPEGSVSTLKIQRTQQEDSAVYLCASSLVPRETQYFGPGTRLLVL.